This is a list of T cell receptor beta chains from one sample in a study of shared clonotypes between healthy human individuals. This table comes from immunoSEQ multiplex PCR, and its TCRdb copy is limited to in-frame clones, with some not included. The data show some 1,100,000 clones, 75% to 80% seen once. Sequences were obtained from memory CD4+ T cells from PBMCs. The receptor source for this set is a man between 18 and 35 years old in good health. Some clones in this sample may be carry-over from other donors' samples. Both conserved end residues are part of each CDR3. D genes are given only for firm matches. Some rows have no size entry. The others give once, few or many, or a class for an expanded clone.

>.|.|TRBV2|TRBJ1-5
CASRETLAGPQHF
TGTGCCAGCCGGGAGACCCTAGCGGGGCCCCAGCATTTT
>many|.|TRBV2|TRBJ2-4
CASRGPREGKNIQYF
TGTGCCAGCAGGGGACCCAGGGAAGGCAAAAACATTCAGTACTTC
>.|.|TRBV5-1|TRBJ1-4
CASSIGGAGGNEKLFF
TGCGCCAGCAGCATTGGAGGGGCGGGGGGCAATGAAAAACTGTTTTTT
>.|TRBD2|TRBV10-3|TRBJ2-1
CAISRLAGANEQFF
TGTGCCATCAGTCGACTAGCGGGAGCGAATGAGCAGTTCTTC
>.|TRBD2|TRBV10-2|TRBJ2-7
CASRGTSGRYEQYF
TGCGCCAGCAGGGGGACTAGCGGGCGCTACGAGCAGTACTTC
>.|.|TRBV5-5|TRBJ1-5
CASSRDRDQPQHF
TGTGCCAGCAGCCGGGACCGTGATCAGCCCCAGCATTTT
>once|.|TRBV7-3|TRBJ2-3
CASSPRGTDTQYF
TGTGCCAGCAGCCCGCGAGGCACAGATACGCAGTATTTT
>.|TRBD1|TRBV6-1|TRBJ2-1
CASRSGQGRNEQFF
TGTGCCAGCAGATCGGGACAGGGACGTAATGAGCAGTTCTTC
>.|.|TRBV5-6|TRBJ1-2
CASSPGTYGYTF
TGTGCCAGCAGCCCTGGGACCTATGGCTACACCTTC
>.|.|TRBV9|TRBJ2-7
CASSVDTRGPYEQYF
TGTGCCAGCAGCGTAGATACCAGGGGCCCCTACGAGCAGTACTTC
>few|.|TRBV7-3|TRBJ2-2
CASSLGANTGELFF
TGTGCCAGCAGCTTAGGAGCGAACACCGGGGAGCTGTTTTTT
>.|.|TRBV7-2|TRBJ2-7
CASSLYSTTASYEQYF
TGTGCCAGCAGCTTATACTCTACAACGGCCTCCTACGAGCAGTACTTC
>.|.|TRBV30|TRBJ1-2
CAWMGGPRGYTF
TGTGCCTGGATGGGGGGCCCGCGGGGCTACACCTTC
>.|TRBD1|TRBV18|TRBJ1-1
CASSPGQWGTEAFF
TGTGCCAGCTCACCGGGACAGTGGGGCACTGAAGCTTTCTTT
>many|TRBD1|TRBV5-4|TRBJ2-7
CASSPGTGSLSREQYF
TGTGCCAGCAGCCCCGGGACAGGGTCCTTGTCGCGCGAGCAGTACTTC
>.|.|TRBV2|TRBJ2-3
CANTGRTDTQYF
TGTGCCAACACGGGGCGCACAGATACGCAGTATTTT
>.|.|TRBV5-1|TRBJ2-5
CASSIPGGGWETQYF
TGCGCCAGCAGCATCCCCGGAGGGGGTTGGGAGACCCAGTACTTC
>.|.|TRBV7-6|TRBJ2-3
CASSFRALGSTSDTQYF
TGTGCCAGCAGCTTCAGGGCCCTAGGAAGTACATCCGATACGCAGTATTTT
>.|TRBD1|TRBV5-1|TRBJ2-1
CASSPGTGSHEQFF
TGCGCCAGCAGCCCGGGGACAGGGAGCCATGAGCAGTTCTTC
>few|TRBD1|TRBV7-9|TRBJ1-1
CASSLMTGQQAFF
TGTGCCAGCAGCTTAATGACGGGACAGCAAGCTTTCTTT
>.|.|TRBV30|TRBJ1-2
CAWSGGAGLSNYGYTF
TGTGCCTGGAGTGGGGGGGCAGGGCTCTCTAACTATGGCTACACCTTC
>.|.|TRBV28|TRBJ2-7
CASSSTGITYEQYF
TGTGCCAGCAGTTCTACAGGGATAACCTACGAGCAGTACTTC
>.|.|TRBV10-1|TRBJ2-2
CASRSGGDTGELFF
TGCGCCAGCCGAAGTGGTGGGGACACCGGGGAGCTGTTTTTT
>.|.|TRBV15|TRBJ2-5
CATSRDWTCTPQETQYF
TGTGCCACCAGCAGAGACTGGACCTGCACCCCACAAGAGACCCAGTACTTC
>.|.|TRBV25-1|TRBJ2-3
CASSRRVADTQYF
TGTGCCAGCAGTAGACGGGTCGCAGATACGCAGTATTTT
>.|.|TRBV9|TRBJ1-4
CASSVEGRSREKLFF
TGTGCCAGCAGCGTAGAAGGACGCTCTCGAGAAAAACTGTTTTTT
>.|.|TRBV7-9|TRBJ1-5
CASSLGGYQPQHF
TGTGCCAGCAGCTTAGGGGGATATCAGCCCCAGCATTTT
>.|.|TRBV27|TRBJ2-1
CASSSPLRQGGNEQFF
TGTGCCAGCAGTTCCCCCCTGAGGCAGGGGGGGAATGAGCAGTTCTTC
>.|.|TRBV6-6|TRBJ1-5
CASSSRGESGNQPQHF
TGTGCCAGCAGCTCCCGAGGGGAAAGCGGCAATCAGCCCCAGCATTTT
>.|.|TRBV9|TRBJ1-4
CASSDLANEKLFF
TGTGCCAGCAGCGACCTCGCTAATGAAAAACTGTTTTTT
>.|.|TRBV27|TRBJ2-1
CASSLFGGSYNEQFF
TGTGCCAGCAGTTTATTCGGGGGTTCCTACAATGAGCAGTTCTTC
>.|.|TRBV28|TRBJ2-1
CASRGDGYNEQFF
TGTGCCAGCAGGGGGGATGGGTACAATGAGCAGTTCTTC
>.|.|TRBV14|TRBJ1-1
CASSPMTGYDEAFF
TGTGCCAGCAGCCCCATGACAGGTTATGACGAAGCTTTCTTT
>few|TRBD1|TRBV27|TRBJ2-7
CASSPYRQGAVEQYF
TGTGCCAGCAGCCCTTATCGACAGGGGGCGGTCGAGCAGTACTTC
>.|.|TRBV5-4|TRBJ2-7
CASSLGERTEQYF
TGTGCCAGCAGCTTGGGAGAGCGGACCGAGCAGTACTTC
>.|.|TRBV9|TRBJ2-7
CASSPATTVTYEQYF
TGTGCCAGCAGCCCGGCCACGACAGTAACCTACGAGCAGTACTTC
>.|.|TRBV7-5|TRBJ1-1
CVRSLKTSMVKTEAFF
TGTGTCAGAAGCTTAAAGACATCGATGGTGAAGACTGAAGCTTTCTTT
>many|.|TRBV5-1|TRBJ2-5
CASSLGGGALQETQYF
TGCGCCAGCAGCTTGGGAGGCGGAGCCCTCCAAGAGACCCAGTACTTC
>.|.|TRBV6-5|TRBJ1-1
CASSYGARDEAFF
TGTGCCAGCAGTTACGGGGCCCGGGACGAAGCTTTCTTT
>.|.|TRBV5-6|TRBJ1-3
CASSRGSNGNTIYF
TGTGCCAGCTCTAGGGGGAGTAATGGAAACACCATATATTTT
>.|TRBD1|TRBV28|TRBJ1-5
CASRGNRGRGQPQHF
TGTGCCAGCAGGGGCAACAGGGGGCGCGGGCAGCCCCAGCATTTT
>.|.|TRBV28|TRBJ1-2
CASSQTGSVNYGYTF
TGTGCCAGCAGTCAAACAGGGTCTGTTAACTATGGCTACACCTTC
>.|.|TRBV28|TRBJ1-6
CASIRSGVSPLHF
TGTGCCAGCATTCGTTCTGGGGTTTCACCCCTCCACTTT
>.|.|TRBV5-1|TRBJ2-7
CASRGGYEQYF
TGCGCCAGCAGAGGAGGATACGAGCAGTACTTC
>.|.|TRBV2|TRBJ2-5
CASKVGENETQYF
TGTGCCAGCAAGGTCGGGGAAAATGAGACCCAGTACTTC
>.|.|TRBV18|TRBJ1-3
CASSPPSRPGNTIYF
TGTGCCAGCTCACCACCCTCACGGCCTGGAAACACCATATATTTT
>.|.|TRBV6-4|TRBJ2-2
CASRRTPTDGELFF
TGTGCCAGCAGAAGGACACCAACGGACGGGGAGCTGTTTTTT
>.|.|TRBV19|TRBJ1-1
CASSIHPSGSLNTEAFF
TGTGCCAGTAGTATCCACCCGTCGGGCAGCTTGAACACTGAAGCTTTCTTT
>.|.|TRBV29-1|TRBJ1-6
CSVDRGLSLRPNSPLHF
TGCAGCGTTGACCGGGGCCTAAGCCTGCGACCTAATTCACCCCTCCACTTT
>.|.|TRBV28|TRBJ2-7
CASSTWTGHEQYF
TGTGCCAGCAGCACCTGGACGGGGCACGAGCAGTACTTC
>.|TRBD1|TRBV7-6|TRBJ2-2
CASLRGPSTGELFF
TGTGCCAGCTTAAGGGGGCCTTCGACCGGGGAGCTGTTTTTT
>.|TRBD1|TRBV28|TRBJ1-5
CASSSHRGLGQPQHF
TGTGCCAGCAGTTCCCACAGGGGGCTAGGGCAGCCCCAGCATTTT
>.|TRBD2|TRBV7-9|TRBJ2-3
CGWGLAGVEGYPDTQYF
TGTGGCTGGGGCCTAGCGGGAGTGGAAGGGTATCCAGATACGCAGTATTTT